This T cell receptor beta chain emerged from a study of T cell changes during pregnancy in multiple sclerosis. Generated by immunoSEQ multiplex PCR, the TCRdb table keeps only in-frame clones and is missing some. Here the sample spans about 98,000 clones, 92% being singletons. The CDR3 runs 14 residues. CDR1 and CDR2 from the germline V gene are LGHNA and YNFKEQ. Trimming shortened V by 0 bases and J by 3 bases, and 9 bases separated the two germline ends. The chain links TRBV4-2 to TRBJ2-7; tentative D call: TRBD2 (6 bases). The sequenced sample was peripheral blood, obtained after pregnancy. The sequence was collected from a female donor in good health, enrolled as a control in a pregnancy study. Here the CDR3 DNA reads TGTGCCAGCAGCCAAGATACGGGAGACTACGAGCAGTACTTC. Translation: CASSQDTGDYEQYF.